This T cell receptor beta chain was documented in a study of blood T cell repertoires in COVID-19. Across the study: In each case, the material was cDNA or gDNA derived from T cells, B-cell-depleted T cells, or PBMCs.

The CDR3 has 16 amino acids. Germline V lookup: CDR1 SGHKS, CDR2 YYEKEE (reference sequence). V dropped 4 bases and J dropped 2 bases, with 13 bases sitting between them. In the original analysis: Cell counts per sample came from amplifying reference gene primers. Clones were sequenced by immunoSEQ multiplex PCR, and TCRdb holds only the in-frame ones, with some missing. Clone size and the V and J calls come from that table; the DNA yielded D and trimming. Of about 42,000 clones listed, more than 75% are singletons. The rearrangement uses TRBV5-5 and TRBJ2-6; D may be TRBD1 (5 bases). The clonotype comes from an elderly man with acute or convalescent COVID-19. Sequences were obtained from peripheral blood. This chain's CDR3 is CASSQSGNPGANVLTF. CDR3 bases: TGTGCCAGCAGCCAGTCAGGGAATCCTGGGGCCAACGTCCTGACTTTC.